The source of this TCR beta chain is a study of blood T cell repertoires in COVID-19. Study in general: From the United States, Italy and Spain came samples of acute and convalescent COVID-19. T cells, B-cell-depleted T cells, or PBMCs provided the cDNA or gDNA that served as material.

In the original workflow: Amplifying reference gene primers gave estimates of nucleated cell counts. The method was immunoSEQ multiplex PCR; TCRdb's version includes in-frame clones alone and lacks a portion of them. That table furnishes V, J and clone size, whereas the DNA furnished D and trimming. The repertoire holds tens of thousands of clones, with 80% to 90% as singletons. V lost 0 bases and J 6 bases, leaving 3 bases between the germline ends. CDR1 and CDR2 (germline): SGHTA, FQGTGA. This CDR3 is 11 amino acids long. The V and J genes are TRBV7-3 and TRBJ2-7; D gene uncertain. This TCR was recovered from a human donor in a cohort sampled during active COVID-19. Input material: peripheral blood. The CDR3 DNA reads TGTGCCAGCAGCTTAACCGGCGAGCAGTACTTC. Translated, it gives CASSLTGEQYF. Complete variable domain (other parts from reference TRBV7-3 and TRBJ2-7): GAGVSQTPSNKVTEKGKYVELRCDPISGHTALYWYRQSLGQGPEFLIYFQGTGAADDSGLPNDRFFAVRPEGSVSTLKIQRTERGDSAVYLCASSLTGEQYFGPGTRLTVT.